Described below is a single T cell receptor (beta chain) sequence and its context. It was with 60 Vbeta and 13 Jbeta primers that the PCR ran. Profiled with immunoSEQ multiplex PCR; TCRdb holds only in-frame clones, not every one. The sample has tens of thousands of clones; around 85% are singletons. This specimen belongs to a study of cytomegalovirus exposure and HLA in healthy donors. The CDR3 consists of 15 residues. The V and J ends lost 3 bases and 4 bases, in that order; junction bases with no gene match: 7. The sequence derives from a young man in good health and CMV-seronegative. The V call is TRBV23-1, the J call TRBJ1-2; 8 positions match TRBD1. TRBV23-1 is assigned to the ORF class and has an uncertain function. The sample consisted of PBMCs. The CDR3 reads CASSHNQGARYGYTF. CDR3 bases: TGCGCCAGCAGTCACAACCAGGGGGCGCGCTATGGCTACACCTTC.